This record covers a single T cell receptor (beta chain). As originally analysed: Estimated nucleated cell counts came from reference gene primer amplification. The assay was immunoSEQ multiplex PCR, and TCRdb's table has in-frame clones only and misses some. V and J calls and clone size are as listed in that table; D and trimming were resolved from the DNA. The profile covers 55,000 to 80,000 clones, with roughly nine tenths appearing a single time and around 8.7% taken by the ten largest. The sample belongs to a study of blood T cell repertoires in COVID-19. Overall study context: From the United States, Italy and Spain came samples of acute and convalescent COVID-19. PBMCs, B-cell-depleted T cells, or T cells provided the cDNA or gDNA that made up the material.

Germline CDR1 SGDLS, CDR2 YYNGEE. This CDR3 spans 13 amino acids. Trimming pared 0 bases from V and 11 bases from J, leaving 12 bases between. V is TRBV9 and J is TRBJ2-4; D gene unclear. The TCR originated in a man aged 45-65 years with active COVID-19. Sequences were obtained from peripheral blood. CDR3 loop: CASSVAVGDVQYF. The CDR3, as DNA: TGTGCCAGCAGCGTAGCCGTAGGAGACGTTCAGTACTTC.